The clone carrying this TCR beta chain was recorded a few times. What it binds is not known. The CDR3 sequence is 13 residues long. Germline values: CDR1 MDHEN, CDR2 SYDVKM. V was shortened by 6 bases and J by 2 bases, with 9 bases between the two germline ends. This specimen comes from a study of beta chain features in type 1 diabetes. cDNA synthesis used the whole RNA isolate, giving expressed TCRB sequences. TCRdb keeps only in-frame clones here, not all; method: immunoSEQ multiplex PCR. The table has roughly 310,000 clones, 8% to 13% seen once. Findings and limits, study-wide: Individuals with type 1 diabetes displayed fewer insertions and more deletions at VDJ junctions.

One heparinised draw of blood, averaging about 110 mL, came from each donor. The specimen was naive CD4+ T cells from blood. This clonotype originated in a woman aged 30 to 39 in good health. This chain connects TRBV28 to TRBJ2-3; TRBD2 is a possible D gene (5 bases). CDR3 loop: CASSRTYTDTQYF. CDR3 in DNA: TGTGCCAGCAGCCGGACTTACACAGATACGCAGTATTTT.